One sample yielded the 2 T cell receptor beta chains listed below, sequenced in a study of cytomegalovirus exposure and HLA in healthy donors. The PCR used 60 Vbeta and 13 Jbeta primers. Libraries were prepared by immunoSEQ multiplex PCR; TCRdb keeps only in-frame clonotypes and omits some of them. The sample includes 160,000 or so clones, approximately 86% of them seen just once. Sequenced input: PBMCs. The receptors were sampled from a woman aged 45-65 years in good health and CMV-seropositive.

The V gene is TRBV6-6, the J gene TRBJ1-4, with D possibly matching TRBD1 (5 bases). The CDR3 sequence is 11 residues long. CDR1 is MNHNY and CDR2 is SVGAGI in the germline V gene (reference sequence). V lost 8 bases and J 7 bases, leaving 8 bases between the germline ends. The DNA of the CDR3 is TGTGCCAGCTCCCAGGGTGAAAAACTGTTTTTT. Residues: CASSQGEKLFF.

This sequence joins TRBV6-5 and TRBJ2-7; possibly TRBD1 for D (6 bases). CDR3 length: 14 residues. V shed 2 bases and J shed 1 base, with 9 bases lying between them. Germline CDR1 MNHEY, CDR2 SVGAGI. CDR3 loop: CASSYMTGSYEQYF. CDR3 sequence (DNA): TGTGCCAGCAGTTACATGACAGGTTCCTACGAGCAGTACTTC.